This entry concerns a single T cell receptor (beta chain). This sample was taken from a study of blood T cell repertoires in COVID-19. About the study: Collection of acute and convalescent COVID-19 samples took place in the United States, Italy and Spain. Sample material is recorded as cDNA or gDNA derived from T cells, B-cell-depleted T cells, or PBMCs.

Under the authors' procedure: Amplified reference gene primers provided the basis for estimating nucleated cell counts. Data came from immunoSEQ multiplex PCR; TCRdb stores just in-frame clones and leaves some out. V, J and clone size derive from that table, while D and trimming were established from the DNA sequence. The sample lists about 120,000 clones, around four fifths occurring once. Germline V lookup: CDR1 SGHDT, CDR2 YYEEEE. CDR3 length equals 16 residues. V trimming: 5 bases; J trimming: 4 bases; junction bases outside the gene matches: 15. The clonotype originates from a man in his 60s with acute or convalescent COVID-19. V usage is TRBV5-6 and J usage is TRBJ2-7, with 7 bases identical to TRBD2. The sample comprised peripheral blood. CDR3: CASSLPRGGGSYEQYF. DNA of the CDR3: TGTGCCAGCAGTCTCCCTCGCGGTGGCGGGAGTTACGAGCAGTACTTC.